These 10 T cell receptor beta chains share one sample of origin, sequenced in a study of T-cell reconstitution after alpha-beta-depleted transplantation in children (dated by TCRdb to 2016 to 2017). Library preparation used PCR. TCRdb shows the sequencer as Illumina HiSeq 2500. Molecular barcoding was employed in the preparation of TCR libraries, with unique molecular identifiers being used to normalize TCRbeta repertoire quantification. TCRdb reprocessing: public reads trimmed at Q25 with fastp, clones called with MiXCR, in-frame beta chains kept. Each CDR3 protein gets just one entry, which takes the most common genes and DNA from the rows behind it. The sample table holds around 680,000 distinct CDR3 sequences, of which 16% were seen once. The ten largest account for 1.1% of the sample. Sequences were derived from PBMCs from the stem cell graft donor, sampled from the stem cell graft. The receptors were gathered from a human donor who donated a stem cell graft to a child with acute myeloid leukemia.

In this sample, this clonotype turned up many times. The chain recombines TRBV20-1 with TRBJ1-2, with 7 bases identical to TRBD1. Germline CDR1 and CDR2: DFQATT and SNEGSKA (reference sequence). The trim removed 6 bases at V and 4 bases at J, leaving 5 bases unmatched. This CDR3 has 12 amino acids. CDR3 in amino acids: CSARRGIYGYTF. The CDR3 nucleotides are TGCAGTGCCCGCAGGGGGATCTATGGCTACACCTTC.

The chain combines TRBV11-2 with TRBJ2-1; D is possibly TRBD2 (7 bases). The CDR3 has 15 residues. Germline V gene data show CDR1 as SGHAT and CDR2 as FQNNGV. V lost 5 bases and J 2 bases, leaving 13 bases between the germline ends. CDR3 nucleotide sequence: TGTGCCAGCAGCCTGGGGGGGGACACCTACAATGAGCAGTTCTTC. This codes for CASSLGGDTYNEQFF.

This clonotype was found many times. V usage is TRBV20-1 and J usage is TRBJ1-1; possibly TRBD1 for D (5 bases). This CDR3 contains 12 residues. The V end was cut by 5 bases, the J end by 2 bases, with 9 bases between. CDR1 is DFQATT and CDR2 is SNEGSKA in the germline V gene (reference sequence). The CDR3 here is CSAYDSNTEAFF. CDR3 nucleotides: TGCAGTGCTTATGACAGTAACACTGAAGCTTTCTTT.

The V and J genes are TRBV7-9 and TRBJ1-1; D remains unclear. The V and J ends lost 4 bases and 6 bases respectively, with 9 bases between them. Per the germline V gene, CDR1 is SEHNR and CDR2 is FQNEAQ (reference sequence). CDR3 length: 12 amino acids. CDR3 amino acids: CASSSGRPEAFF. For the CDR3, the DNA is TGTGCCAGCAGCTCCGGACGACCTGAAGCTTTCTTT.

In its sample, this clonotype was seen many times. V is TRBV20-1 and J is TRBJ2-7, with 8 positions matching TRBD2. The CDR3 extends over 14 amino acids. CDR1 and CDR2 from the germline V gene are DFQATT and SNEGSKA (reference sequence). Unmatched junction bases numbered 12, after V lost 6 bases and J lost 5 bases. CDR3 coding DNA: TGCAGTGCCAGTAGGGGACTAGGTGGGGACGAGCAGTACTTC. Its protein product is CSASRGLGGDEQYF.

There are a few counts of this clonotype. The gene calls are TRBV7-2 and TRBJ2-7; 7 bases agree with TRBD2. Germline CDR1 and CDR2: SGHTA and FQGNSA. V lost 1 base, J lost 3 bases, and 6 bases stayed unmatched. This CDR3 has 15 amino acids. Written as DNA, the CDR3 is TGTGCCAGCAGCTTAGGAAAAGGGGAGGGCTACGAGCAGTACTTC. It specifies CASSLGKGEGYEQYF. Based on the CDR3 plus reference TRBV7-2 and TRBJ2-7, the full variable domain is GAGVSQSPSNKVTEKGKDVELRCDPISGHTALYWYRQSLGQGLEFLIYFQGNSAPDKSGLPSDRFSAERTGGSVSTLTIQRTQQEDSAVYLCASSLGKGEGYEQYFGPGTRLTVT.

The CDR3 nucleotides read TGTGCCATCAGTGTGACGGATAGCTCCTACAATGAGCAGTTCTTC. It encodes CAISVTDSSYNEQFF. The rearrangement joins TRBV10-3 to TRBJ2-1; D gene ambiguous. Germline CDR1 reads ENHRY; CDR2 reads SYGVKD. Trimming stripped 4 bases from V and 0 bases from J, with 10 bases between. There are 15 residues in the CDR3.

This clonotype was detected ten times or more. CDR3 bases: TGTGCCAGCAAGGAGAACACTGAAGCTTTCTTT. Protein sequence: CASKENTEAFF. The J gene is TRBJ1-1, the V gene TRBV6-1; D is ambiguous. The V and J ends lost 7 bases and 1 base respectively, with 4 bases between them. This CDR3 has 11 amino acids. Germline V gene lookup returns CDR1 MNHNS and CDR2 SASEGT.

Ten or more counts support this clonotype. The J gene is TRBJ2-3, the V gene TRBV12-3 or TRBV12-4; a possible D gene is TRBD2 (5 bases). The germline V and J ends were trimmed by 3 bases and 0 bases, with 13 bases remaining between them. There are 16 residues in the CDR3. CDR3 in amino acids: CASSFFRESSTDTQYF. The CDR3 bases are TGTGCCAGCAGTTTTTTCCGGGAATCTAGCACAGATACGCAGTATTTT.

This clonotype came up many times. The rearrangement uses TRBV6-6 and TRBJ1-5; 9 nucleotides line up with TRBD1. This CDR3 contains 13 residues. The trim removed 6 bases at V and 5 bases at J, leaving 2 bases unmatched. CDR1 MNHNY and CDR2 SVGAGI come from the germline V gene (reference sequence). The CDR3 region is CASRQGAYQPQHF. DNA of the CDR3: TGTGCCAGCAGACAGGGGGCGTATCAGCCCCAGCATTTT.